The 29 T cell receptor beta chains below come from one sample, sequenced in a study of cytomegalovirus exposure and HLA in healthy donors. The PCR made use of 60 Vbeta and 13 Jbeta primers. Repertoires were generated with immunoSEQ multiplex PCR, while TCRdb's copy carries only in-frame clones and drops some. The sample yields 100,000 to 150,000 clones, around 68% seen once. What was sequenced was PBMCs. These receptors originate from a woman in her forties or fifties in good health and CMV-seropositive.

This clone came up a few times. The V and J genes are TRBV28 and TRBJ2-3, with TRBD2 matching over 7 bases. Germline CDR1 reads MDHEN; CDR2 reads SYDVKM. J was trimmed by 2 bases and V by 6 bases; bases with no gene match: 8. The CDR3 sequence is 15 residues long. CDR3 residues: CASSPPSGITDTQYF. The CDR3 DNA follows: TGTGCCAGCAGCCCCCCTAGCGGAATCACAGATACGCAGTATTTT.

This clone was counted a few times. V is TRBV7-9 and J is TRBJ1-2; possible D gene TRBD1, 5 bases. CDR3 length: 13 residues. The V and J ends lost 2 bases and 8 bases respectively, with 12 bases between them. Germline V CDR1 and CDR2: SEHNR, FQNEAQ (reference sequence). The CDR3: CASSLPDSEGYTF. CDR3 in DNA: TGTGCCAGCAGCTTACCCGACAGTGAGGGCTACACCTTC.

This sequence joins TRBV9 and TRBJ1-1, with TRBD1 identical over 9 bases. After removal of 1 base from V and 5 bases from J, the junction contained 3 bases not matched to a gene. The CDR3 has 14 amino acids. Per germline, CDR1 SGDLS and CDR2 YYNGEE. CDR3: CASSVSTGGTEAFF. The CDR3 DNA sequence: TGTGCCAGCAGCGTATCGACAGGGGGGACTGAAGCTTTCTTT.

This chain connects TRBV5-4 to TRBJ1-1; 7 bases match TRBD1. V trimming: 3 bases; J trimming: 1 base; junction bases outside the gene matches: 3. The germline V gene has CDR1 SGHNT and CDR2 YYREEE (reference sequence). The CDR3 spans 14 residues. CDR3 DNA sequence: TGTGCCAGCAGCTGGCAGGGGGGGAACACTGAAGCTTTCTTT. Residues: CASSWQGGNTEAFF.

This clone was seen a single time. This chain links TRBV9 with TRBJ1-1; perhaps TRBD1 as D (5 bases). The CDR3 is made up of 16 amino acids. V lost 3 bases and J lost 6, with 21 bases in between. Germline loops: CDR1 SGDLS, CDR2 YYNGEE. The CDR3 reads CASSDPTGGEVAEAFF. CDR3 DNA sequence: TGTGCCAGCAGCGACCCTACAGGTGGGGAGGTGGCTGAAGCTTTCTTT.

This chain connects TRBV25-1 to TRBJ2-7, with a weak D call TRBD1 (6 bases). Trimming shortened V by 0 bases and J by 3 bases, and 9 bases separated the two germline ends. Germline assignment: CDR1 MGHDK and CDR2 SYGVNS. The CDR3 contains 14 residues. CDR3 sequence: CASSEYTGSYEQYF. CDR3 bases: TGTGCCAGCAGTGAATATACAGGGAGCTACGAGCAGTACTTC.

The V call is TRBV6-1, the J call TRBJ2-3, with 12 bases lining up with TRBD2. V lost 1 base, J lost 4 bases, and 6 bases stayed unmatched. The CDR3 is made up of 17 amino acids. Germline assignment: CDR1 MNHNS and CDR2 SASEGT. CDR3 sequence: CASSEGWGLAGADTQYF. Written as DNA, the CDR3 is TGTGCCAGCAGTGAAGGCTGGGGACTAGCGGGTGCAGATACGCAGTATTTT.

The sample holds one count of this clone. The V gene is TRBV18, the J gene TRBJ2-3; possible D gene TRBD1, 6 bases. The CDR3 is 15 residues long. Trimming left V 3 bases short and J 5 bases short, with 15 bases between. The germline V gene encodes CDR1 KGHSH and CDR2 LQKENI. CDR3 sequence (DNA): TGTGCCAGCTCACCTTCGGCAGGGGCTGTAGATACGCAGTATTTT. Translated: CASSPSAGAVDTQYF.

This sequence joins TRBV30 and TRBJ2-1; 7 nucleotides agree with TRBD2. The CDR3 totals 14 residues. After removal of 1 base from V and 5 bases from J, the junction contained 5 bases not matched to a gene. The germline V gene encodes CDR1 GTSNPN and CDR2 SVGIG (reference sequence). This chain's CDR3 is CAWSAAGANNEQFF. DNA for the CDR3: TGTGCCTGGAGTGCGGCGGGAGCCAACAATGAGCAGTTCTTC. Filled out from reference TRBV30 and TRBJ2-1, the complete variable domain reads SQTIHQWPATLVQPVGSPLSLECTVEGTSNPNLYWYRQAAGRGLQLLFYSVGIGQISSEVPQNLSASRPQDRQFILSSKKLLLSDSGFYLCAWSAAGANNEQFFGPGTRLTVL.

The CDR3: CASSQTDRATETQYF. The CDR3 nucleotides read TGTGCCAGCAGCCAGACCGACAGGGCTACAGAGACCCAGTACTTC. The V and J genes are TRBV4-2 and TRBJ2-5, with TRBD1 identical over 7 bases. Germline CDR1 reads LGHNA; CDR2 reads YNFKEQ. This CDR3 has 15 amino acids. The J segment lost 4 bases and the V segment lost 3 bases, leaving 8 bases of the junction unmatched.

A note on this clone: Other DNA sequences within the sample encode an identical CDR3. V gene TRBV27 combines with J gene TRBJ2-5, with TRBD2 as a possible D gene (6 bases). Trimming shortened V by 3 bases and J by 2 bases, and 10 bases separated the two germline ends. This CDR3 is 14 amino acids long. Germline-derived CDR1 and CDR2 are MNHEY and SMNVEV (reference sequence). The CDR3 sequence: CASSFSGGQETQYF. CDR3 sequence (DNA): TGTGCCAGCAGTTTTTCCGGGGGACAAGAGACCCAGTACTTC.

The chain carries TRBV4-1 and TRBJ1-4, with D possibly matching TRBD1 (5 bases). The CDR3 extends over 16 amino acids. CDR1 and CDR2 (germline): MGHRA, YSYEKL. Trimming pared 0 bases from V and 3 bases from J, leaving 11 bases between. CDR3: CASSQDVGGANEKLFF. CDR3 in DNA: TGCGCCAGCAGCCAAGATGTGGGGGGGGCTAATGAAAAACTGTTTTTT.

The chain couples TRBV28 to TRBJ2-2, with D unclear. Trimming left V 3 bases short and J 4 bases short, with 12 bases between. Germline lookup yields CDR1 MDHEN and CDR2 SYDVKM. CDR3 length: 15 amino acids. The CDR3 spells CASSFHSFVTGELFF. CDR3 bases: TGTGCCAGCAGTTTTCACAGTTTTGTCACCGGGGAGCTGTTTTTT.

As DNA, the CDR3 is TGTGCCAGCTCACCATACACAGACAATCAGCCCCAGCATTTT. It yields the protein CASSPYTDNQPQHF. The rearrangement links TRBV18 to TRBJ1-5; D not certain. Germline V lookup: CDR1 KGHSH, CDR2 LQKENI. The CDR3 covers 14 residues. V dropped 2 bases and J dropped 3 bases, with 8 bases sitting between them.

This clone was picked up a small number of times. The CDR3 DNA follows: TGCAGCGTTGTTAGGTCAGGGGTTACTGAAGCTTTCTTT. It is translated as CSVVRSGVTEAFF. The rearrangement joins TRBV29-1 to TRBJ1-1, with D tentatively TRBD1 (6 bases). Germline CDR1 SQVTM, CDR2 ANQGSEA. V lost 4 bases and J lost 5, with 14 bases in between. The CDR3 has 13 amino acids.

CDR3 DNA: TGTGCCAGCAGCGTAGATGGTAGTCCCACAGATACGCAGTATTTT. Translation: CASSVDGSPTDTQYF. This rearrangement joins TRBV9 to TRBJ2-3; D is ambiguous. With 0 bases removed from V and 2 bases from J, the gap between germline ends came to 10 bases. Per germline, CDR1 SGDLS and CDR2 YYNGEE. CDR3 size: 15 residues.

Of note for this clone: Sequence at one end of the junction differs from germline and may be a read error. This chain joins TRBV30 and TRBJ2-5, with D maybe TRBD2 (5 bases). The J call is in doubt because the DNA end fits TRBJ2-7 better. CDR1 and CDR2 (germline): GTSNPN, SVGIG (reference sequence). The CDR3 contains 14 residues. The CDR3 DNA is TGTGCCTGGAGTGTATCGGCTAGCTCCCACGAGCAGTACTTC. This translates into CAWSVSASSHEQYF.

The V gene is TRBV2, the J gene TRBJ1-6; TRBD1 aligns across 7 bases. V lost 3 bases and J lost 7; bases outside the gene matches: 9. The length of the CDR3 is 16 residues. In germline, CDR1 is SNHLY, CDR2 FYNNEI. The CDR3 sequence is CASSEGTVKTNSPLHF. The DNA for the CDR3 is TGTGCCAGCAGTGAGGGGACAGTAAAGACGAATTCACCCCTCCACTTT.

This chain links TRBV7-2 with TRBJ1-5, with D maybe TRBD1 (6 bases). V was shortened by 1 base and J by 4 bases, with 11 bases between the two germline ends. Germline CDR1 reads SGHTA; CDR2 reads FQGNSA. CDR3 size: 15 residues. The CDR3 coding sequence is TGTGCCAGCAGCTTAGACAGGGAAGGAAATCAGCCCCAGCATTTT. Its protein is CASSLDREGNQPQHF. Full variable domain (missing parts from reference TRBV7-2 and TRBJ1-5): GAGVSQSPSNKVTEKGKDVELRCDPISGHTALYWYRQSLGQGLEFLIYFQGNSAPDKSGLPSDRFSAERTGGSVSTLTIQRTQQEDSAVYLCASSLDREGNQPQHFGDGTRLSIL.

The CDR3 protein is CATSTAELGTQYF. DNA of the CDR3: TGTGCCACCAGCACTGCGGAGCTTGGGACCCAGTACTTC. This chain connects TRBV15 to TRBJ2-5; D gene uncertain. CDR1 is LNHNV, CDR2 YYDKDF, per germline (reference sequence). The ends were cut back, 4 bases at V and 7 bases at J, with 13 bases in the middle. The CDR3 sequence is 13 residues long.

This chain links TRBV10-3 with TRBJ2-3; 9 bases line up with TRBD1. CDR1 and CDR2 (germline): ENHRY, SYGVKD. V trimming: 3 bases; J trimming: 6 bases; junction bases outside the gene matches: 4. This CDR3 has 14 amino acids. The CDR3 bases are TGTGCCATCAGTGATCCCGGGACAGGGGATACGCAGTATTTT. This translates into CAISDPGTGDTQYF.

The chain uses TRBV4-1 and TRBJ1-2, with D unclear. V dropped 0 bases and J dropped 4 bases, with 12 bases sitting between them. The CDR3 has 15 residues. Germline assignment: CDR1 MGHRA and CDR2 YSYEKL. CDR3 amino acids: CASSQDPGLSYGYTF. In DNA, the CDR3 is TGCGCCAGCAGCCAAGATCCGGGGTTGAGCTATGGCTACACCTTC.

The CDR3 DNA is TGTGCCAGCAGCTTGGCAGGGGCGGCTGAAGCTTTCTTT. Protein sequence: CASSLAGAAEAFF. The chain combines TRBV5-6 with TRBJ1-1; a weak D match, TRBD1 (6 bases). V lost 0 bases and J 6 bases, leaving 9 bases between the germline ends. CDR3 size: 13 residues. The germline V gene encodes CDR1 SGHDT and CDR2 YYEEEE.

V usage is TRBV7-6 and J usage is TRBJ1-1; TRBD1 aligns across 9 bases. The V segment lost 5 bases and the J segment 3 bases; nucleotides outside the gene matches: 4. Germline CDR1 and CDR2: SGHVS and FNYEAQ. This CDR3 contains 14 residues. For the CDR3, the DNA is TGTGCCAGCAGCATCGGGACAGGGCACACTGAAGCTTTCTTT. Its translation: CASSIGTGHTEAFF.

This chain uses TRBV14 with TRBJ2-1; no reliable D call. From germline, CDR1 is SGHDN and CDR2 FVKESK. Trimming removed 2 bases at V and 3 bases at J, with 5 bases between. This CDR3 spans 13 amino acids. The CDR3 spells CASSQPNYNEQFF. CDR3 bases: TGTGCCAGCAGCCAACCTAACTACAATGAGCAGTTCTTC. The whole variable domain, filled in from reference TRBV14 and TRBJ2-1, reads EAGVTQFPSHSVIEKGQTVTLRCDPISGHDNLYWYRRVMGKEIKFLLHFVKESKQDESGMPNNRFLAERTGGTYSTLKVQPAELEDSGVYFCASSQPNYNEQFFGPGTRLTVL.

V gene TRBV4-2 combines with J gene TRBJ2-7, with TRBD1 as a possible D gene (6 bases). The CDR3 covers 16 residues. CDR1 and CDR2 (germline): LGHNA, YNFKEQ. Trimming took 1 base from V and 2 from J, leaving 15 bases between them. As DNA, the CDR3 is TGTGCCAGCAGCCAAGGGACAGCGAAAGATACCTACGAGCAGTACTTC. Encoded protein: CASSQGTAKDTYEQYF.

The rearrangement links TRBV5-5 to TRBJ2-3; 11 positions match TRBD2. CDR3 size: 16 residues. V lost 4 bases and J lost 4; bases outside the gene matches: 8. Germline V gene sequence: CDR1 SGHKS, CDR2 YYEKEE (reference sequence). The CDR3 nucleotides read TGTGCCAGCAGCGTACTAGCGGGAGCTTCGGCAGATACGCAGTATTTT. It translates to CASSVLAGASADTQYF.

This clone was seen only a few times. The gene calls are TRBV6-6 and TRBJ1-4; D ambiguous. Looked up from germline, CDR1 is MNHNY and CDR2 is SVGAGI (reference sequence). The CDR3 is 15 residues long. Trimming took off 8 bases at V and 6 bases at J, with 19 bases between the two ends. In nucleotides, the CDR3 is TGTGCCAGCGCTCTTGAGAGTCTTGTGGATGAAAAACTGTTTTTT. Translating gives CASALESLVDEKLFF.

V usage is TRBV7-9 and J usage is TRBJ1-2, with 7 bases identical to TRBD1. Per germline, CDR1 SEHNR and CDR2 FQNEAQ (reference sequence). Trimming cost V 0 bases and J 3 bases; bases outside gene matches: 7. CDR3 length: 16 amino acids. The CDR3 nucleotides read TGTGCCAGCAGCTTAGCGTTCACAGGGGAGGACTATGGCTACACCTTC. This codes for CASSLAFTGEDYGYTF.